A selection of T cell receptor beta chains follows, all from one sample in a study of CD8+ T cells in alopecia areata. The repertoire was sequenced with immunoSEQ multiplex PCR; TCRdb's copy has only in-frame clones and lacks some. The sample has 200,000 or so clones, about 62% seen once. The sample consisted of CD4+ T cells sorted from blood, taken at week 24, from a patient treated with tofacitinib. These receptors originate from a human donor with alopecia areata. CDR3s include the opening cysteine and the closing phenylalanine or tryptophan.

V: TRBV7-3; J: TRBJ1-1; CDR3: CASRTANTEAFF
V: TRBV5-1; J: TRBJ2-1; CDR3: CASSPGLLYNEQFF
V: TRBV30; J: TRBJ2-2; CDR3: CAWSARRNTGELFF
V: TRBV5-1; J: TRBJ1-2; CDR3: CASSLEGAHYGYTF
V: TRBV25-1; J: TRBJ2-2; CDR3: CASRGHGDTGELFF
V: TRBV5-1; J: TRBJ1-2; CDR3: CASSSDRGSGYTF
V: TRBV7-2; J: TRBJ2-7; CDR3: CASSSGTTRGLNEQYF
V: TRBV4-3; J: TRBJ1-4; CDR3: CASSPRVGEKLFF
V: TRBV9; J: TRBJ2-5; CDR3: CASSWGDRGETQYF
V: TRBV6-6; J: TRBJ2-1; CDR3: CASSYQRSYNEQFF